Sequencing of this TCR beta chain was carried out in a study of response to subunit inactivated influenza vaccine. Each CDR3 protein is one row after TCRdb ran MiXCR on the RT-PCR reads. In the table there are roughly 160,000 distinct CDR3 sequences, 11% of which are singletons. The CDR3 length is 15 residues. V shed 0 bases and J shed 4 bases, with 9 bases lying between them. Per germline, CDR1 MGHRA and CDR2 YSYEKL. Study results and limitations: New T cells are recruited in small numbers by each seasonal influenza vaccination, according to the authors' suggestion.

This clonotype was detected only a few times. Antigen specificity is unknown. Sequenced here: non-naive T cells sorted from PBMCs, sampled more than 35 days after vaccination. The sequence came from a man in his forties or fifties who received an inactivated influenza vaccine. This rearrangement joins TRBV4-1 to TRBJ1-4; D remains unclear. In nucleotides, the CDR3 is TGCGCCAGCAGCCAAGAGGAGAACTTTAATGAAAAACTGTTTTTT. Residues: CASSQEENFNEKLFF.